This T cell receptor beta chain is from a study of cytomegalovirus exposure and HLA in healthy donors. Of note for this clone: The antigen is undetermined.

Germline V CDR1 and CDR2: LNHNV, YYDKDF (reference sequence). CDR3 length equals 18 residues. V was trimmed by 4 bases and J by 1 base, leaving 20 bases between them. In the PCR, 60 Vbeta and 13 Jbeta primers were used. Measured with immunoSEQ multiplex PCR; TCRdb has only the in-frame clones, and not every one. The sample has 140,000 to 150,000 clones, approximately 85% seen once. Overall study findings and caveats: A missense DCLRE1C variant was associated with V- and J-gene trimming of TCR beta chains in a later analysis, and an independent cohort replicated the association.

J is TRBJ1-5 and V is TRBV15; maybe TRBD1 (5 bases). The sequence was obtained from a woman aged 40 to 50 in good health and CMV-seronegative. The source material was PBMCs. CDR3 amino acids: CATSKVVGRGGSNQPQHF. CDR3 nucleotides: TGTGCCACCAGCAAGGTTGTCGGTAGGGGAGGAAGCAATCAGCCCCAGCATTTT.